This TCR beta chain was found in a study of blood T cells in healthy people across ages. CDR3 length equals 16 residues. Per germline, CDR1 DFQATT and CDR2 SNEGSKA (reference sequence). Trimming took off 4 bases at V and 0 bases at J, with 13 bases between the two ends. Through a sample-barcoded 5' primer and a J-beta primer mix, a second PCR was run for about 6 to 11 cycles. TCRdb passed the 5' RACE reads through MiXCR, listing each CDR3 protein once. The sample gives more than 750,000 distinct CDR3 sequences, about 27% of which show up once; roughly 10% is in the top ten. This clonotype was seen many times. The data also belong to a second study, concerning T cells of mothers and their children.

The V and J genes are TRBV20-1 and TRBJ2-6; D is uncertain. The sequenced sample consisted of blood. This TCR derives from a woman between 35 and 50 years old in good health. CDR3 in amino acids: CSATPGSPSGANVLTF. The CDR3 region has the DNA TGCAGTGCTACCCCGGGCAGTCCCTCTGGGGCCAACGTCCTGACTTTC.